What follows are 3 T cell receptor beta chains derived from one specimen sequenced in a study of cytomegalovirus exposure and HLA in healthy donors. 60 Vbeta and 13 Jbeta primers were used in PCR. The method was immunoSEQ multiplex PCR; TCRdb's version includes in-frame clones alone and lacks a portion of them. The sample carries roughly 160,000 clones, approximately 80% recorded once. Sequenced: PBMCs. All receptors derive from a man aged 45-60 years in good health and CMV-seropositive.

CDR3 in DNA: TGTGCCAGCAGCTTACCGGGACAGGGGTACAATGAGCAGTTCTTC. Residues: CASSLPGQGYNEQFF. The rearrangement joins TRBV11-2 to TRBJ2-1; 10 bases match TRBD1. The CDR3 spans 15 residues. V lost 2 bases and J lost 4; bases outside the gene matches: 2. Germline CDR1 and CDR2: SGHAT and FQNNGV.

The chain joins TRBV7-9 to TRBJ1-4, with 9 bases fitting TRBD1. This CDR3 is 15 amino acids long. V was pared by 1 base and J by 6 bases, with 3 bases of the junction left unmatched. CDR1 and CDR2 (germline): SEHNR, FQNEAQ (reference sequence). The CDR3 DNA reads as TGTGCCAGCAGCTTAGACAGGGGGCTGGATGAAAAACTGTTTTTT. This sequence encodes CASSLDRGLDEKLFF.

This CDR3 reads CASSPGTSGHTGELFF. The CDR3 coding sequence is TGCGCCAGCAGCCCTGGGACTAGCGGACACACCGGGGAGCTGTTTTTT. The V and J genes are TRBV5-1 and TRBJ2-2, with 11 nucleotides matching TRBD2. The ends lost 4 bases at V and 3 bases at J; junction bases unmatched: 5. Germline V CDR1 and CDR2: SGHRS, YFSETQ. This CDR3 is 16 amino acids long.